Included here is one TCR beta chain sequence, with context. Its specificity is unknown. This entry belongs to a study of identical twins. Broader study findings: Fewer insertions characterized abundant cord blood beta clonotypes, whereas memory repertoires showed none.

TCRdb processed the 5' RACE reads anew with MiXCR; each CDR3 protein has one entry. The sample has about 500,000 distinct CDR3 sequences, approximately 15% seen once. The same sample was also used in a study of yellow fever vaccine responses in identical twins. That study reports: As reported, the vaccine T cell response of twins seemed partly convergent and partly personalized.

The receptor comes from a woman under 30 in good health. The sequenced sample was CD4+ T cells sorted from blood.

The DNA of the CDR3 is TGTGCCAGCACCCCCCACGTGGGCCAGTACTACGAGCAGTACTTC. Protein sequence: CASTPHVGQYYEQYF. The chain carries TRBV7-2 and TRBJ2-7; unclear D gene. V lost 7 bases, J lost 3 bases, and 19 bases lay in between. CDR1 and CDR2 (germline): SGHTA, FQGNSA. The CDR3 loop spans 15 amino acids.